Detailed here is one T cell receptor beta chain. At the DNA level, this CDR3 is encoded by other sequences in the same sample as well. These data originate in a study of Ad26.COV2.S vaccination and SARS-CoV-2 variants. Here immunoSEQ multiplex PCR was the method, and the copy in TCRdb shows in-frame clones only, minus some. This table has fewer than 900,000 clones, roughly 90% appearing once. The treatment is: about 20 received Ad26.COV2.S at low or high dose, single or two shots; roughly 5 received placebo; per-sample allocation not given. Repertoires come from day 63 after the first vaccine or placebo injection. This CDR3 contains 13 residues. The J segment lost 0 bases and the V segment lost 7 bases, leaving 2 bases of the junction unmatched. CDR1 and CDR2 from the germline V gene are SNHLY and FYNNEI.

The chain is built from TRBV2 and TRBJ1-1, with 7 bases aligning to TRBD1. This clonotype was sampled from a person between 18 and 65 years old who received the Ad26.COV2.S COVID-19 vaccine or a placebo. Sequences were derived from peripheral blood, sampled in a trial of Ad26.COV2.S vaccine versus placebo. The CDR3 spells CASTGQLNTEAFF. The DNA of the CDR3 is TGTGCCAGCACGGGACAGTTGAACACTGAAGCTTTCTTT.